Listed below are T cell receptor beta chains from one sample, sequenced in a study of blood T cell repertoires in COVID-19. TCRdb's copy holds only in-frame clones and misses some; the assay was immunoSEQ multiplex PCR. This table holds 90,000 to 100,000 clones, roughly 80% found once. Input material: peripheral blood. Receptors originate from a woman at least 80 years old with acute or convalescent COVID-19. Each CDR3 is given with its conserved first and last residue. A D gene is named only where the DNA matches it firmly. Expanded clones are given a class, and other clones once, few, many or no size at all.

>.|TRBJ1-4|.|TRBV10-3
TGTGCCATCAGTGCCACAACAGGGTTTGAAAAACTGTTTTTT
CAISATTGFEKLFF
>few|TRBJ1-5|.|TRBV6-1
TGTGCCAGCAGTGAAATGGAGGGGACCCAGCATTTT
CASSEMEGTQHF
>.|TRBJ2-5|TRBD2|TRBV18
TGTGCCAGCTCACCACTAGCGGGGGGAACAGAGACCCAGTACTTC
CASSPLAGGTETQYF
>.|TRBJ1-2|.|TRBV6-2/TRBV6-3
TGTGCCAGCAGTGGCGGCGGGGTCCGTGGCTATGGCTACACCTTC
CASSGGGVRGYGYTF
>.|TRBJ1-2|.|TRBV7-9
TGTGCCAGCAGCGCGGACAGCAACTATGGCTACACCTTC
CASSADSNYGYTF
>.|TRBJ1-2|.|TRBV2
TGTGCCAGCAGTGGGATGGGGACTCGTCTAGTAGGCACCTTC
CASSGMGTRLVGTF
>.|TRBJ1-2|.|TRBV7-2
TGTGCCAGCAGCGCCAGACAGCCCGGCTACACCTTC
CASSARQPGYTF
>few|TRBJ2-7|TRBD2|TRBV6-5
TGTGCCAGCAGTTACTCCGTAGCGGGGGGTGCCTACGAGCAGTACTTC
CASSYSVAGGAYEQYF
>few|TRBJ1-3|.|TRBV3-1/TRBV3-2
TGTGCCAGCAGCCAAGATCTTAAAGAAGGACAAAGCTCTGGAAACACCATATATTTT
CASSQDLKEGQSSGNTIYF
>few|TRBJ2-5|.|TRBV5-1
TGCGCCAGCAGCTTTACAGGTCAAGAGACCCAGTACTTC
CASSFTGQETQYF
>.|TRBJ2-7|.|TRBV5-8
TGTGCCAGTGTCCGGGGTGTAGGAAGCTACGAGCAGTACTTC
CASVRGVGSYEQYF
>few|TRBJ2-2|TRBD2|TRBV30
TGTGCCTGGCGACCGGGACTAGCGGGGGGGATCGGGGAGCTGTTTTTT
CAWRPGLAGGIGELFF
>.|TRBJ1-2|.|TRBV29-1
TGCAGCGTTGAACTACAAGGGAGTGGCTACACCTTC
CSVELQGSGYTF
>.|TRBJ2-7|.|TRBV5-1
TGCGCCAGCAGCTTGGGGACCTGGGGGGGCGCCTACGAGCAGTACTTC
CASSLGTWGGAYEQYF
>.|TRBJ2-7|TRBD1|TRBV5-1
TGCGCCAGCAGCACACAGGGGGCCGAGCAGTACTTC
CASSTQGAEQYF
>once|TRBJ2-5|TRBD1|TRBV6-6
TGTGCCAGCAGTTACGTTTCAGGGGGTGGAGAGACCCAGTACTTC
CASSYVSGGGETQYF
>.|TRBJ1-4|TRBD1|TRBV7-3
TGTGCCAGCAGCCGGACAGGGGGCGCTTCGGAAAAACTGTTTTTT
CASSRTGGASEKLFF
>.|TRBJ2-2|TRBD1|TRBV11-2
TGTGCCAGCAGCTCCGGGACAGGGGATCCCGGGGAGCTGTTTTTT
CASSSGTGDPGELFF
>.|TRBJ1-5|.|TRBV6-2/TRBV6-3
TGTGCCAGCAGTTACGGGCAGGGGTGGCCCCAGCATTTT
CASSYGQGWPQHF
>.|TRBJ1-2|TRBD1|TRBV13
TGTGCCAGCAGCAATTCCAGACAGGGACAGTCGGGCTACACCTTC
CASSNSRQGQSGYTF
>once|TRBJ2-1|TRBD2|TRBV18
TGTGCCAGCTCACCACCCACACGGGGGGGCTCCTACAATGAGCAGTTCTTC
CASSPPTRGGSYNEQFF
>.|TRBJ1-1|.|TRBV27
TGTGCCAGCAGTGGGCGGCGCGGGGCAACTGAAGCTTTCTTT
CASSGRRGATEAFF
>.|TRBJ1-5|.|TRBV7-9
TGTGCCACGAGTAGGGTCGAGGGCCAGCCCCAGCATTTT
CATSRVEGQPQHF
>.|TRBJ1-2|.|TRBV5-1
TGCGCCAGCAGCTTGGCCCAGAACTATGGCTACACCTTC
CASSLAQNYGYTF
>.|TRBJ1-5|.|TRBV28
TGTGCCAGCAACGGAGGGACGCTCGGGCAGCCCCAGCATTTT
CASNGGTLGQPQHF
>.|TRBJ1-1|.|TRBV20-1
TGCAGTTTCATAGAAAACACTGAAGCTTTCTTT
CSFIENTEAFF
>.|TRBJ1-1|.|TRBV10-3
TGTGCCATCGGGAGGGTACCGGGCACTGAAGCTTTCTTT
CAIGRVPGTEAFF
>.|TRBJ1-2|.|TRBV18
TGTGCCAGCTCACCGCTAGTACAGGTTAACTATGGCTACACCTTC
CASSPLVQVNYGYTF
>.|TRBJ2-7|TRBD1|TRBV6-5
TGTGCCAGCAGTAGGACAGGGGAATCGGAGCAGTACTTC
CASSRTGESEQYF
>.|TRBJ1-2|.|TRBV28
TGTGCCAGCAGTCGAGGGTATGGCTACACCTTC
CASSRGYGYTF
>.|TRBJ2-1|TRBD2|TRBV5-1
TGCGCCAGCAGCTTGGTCGGGACTAGCGGGGACGGATACAATGAGCAGTTCTTC
CASSLVGTSGDGYNEQFF
>.|TRBJ1-1|TRBD1|TRBV28
TGTGCCAGCAGTTCAGGGGACAGGGGGCAATACACTGAAGCTTTCTTT
CASSSGDRGQYTEAFF
>.|TRBJ2-3|.|TRBV5-8
TGTGCCAGCAGCTTCTCTAATACAGATACGCAGTATTTT
CASSFSNTDTQYF
>.|TRBJ1-4|.|TRBV18
TGTGCCAGCTCACCACGGGAGGGACTAGATGAAAAACTGTTTTTT
CASSPREGLDEKLFF
>.|TRBJ2-3|TRBD2|TRBV11-2
TGTGCCAGCAGCTTGGGTTTTACTAGCGGGGGGGCAGATACGCAGTATTTT
CASSLGFTSGGADTQYF